Below are 26 T cell receptor beta chains sequenced from a single sample in a study of CD8+CD57+ T cells in acquired aplastic anemia. Profiles of TCR beta VDJ and CDR3 were generated from a genomic DNA template. TCRdb reprocessed the reads with MiXCR, giving one entry per CDR3 protein. The sample has roughly 180,000 distinct CDR3 sequences, approximately 46% seen once; the top ten hold approximately 3%. The sample was sorted CD4+, CD8+, or CD8+CD57+ T cells (not recorded which) from PBMCs. These receptors were collected from a human donor in good health.

The chain is built from TRBV6-2 or TRBV6-3 and TRBJ2-7; TRBD2 matches at 13 bases. V gave up 6 bases and J gave up 6 bases; unmatched junction bases: 11. The CDR3 runs to 16 residues. The V gene's germline CDR1 is MNHEY and CDR2 SVGEGT. The DNA for the CDR3 is TGTGCCAGCAGCCCCCCTCTGACTAGCGGGAGGAGCGAGCAGTACTTC. Its translation: CASSPPLTSGRSEQYF.

The chain combines TRBV19 with TRBJ1-1; maybe TRBD1 (6 bases). The CDR3 totals 16 residues. The germline CDR1 and CDR2 sequences are LNHDA and SQIVND (reference sequence). V lost 3 bases and J lost 0, with 14 bases in between. The CDR3 DNA sequence: TGTGCCAGTAGTATCACCTACAGGGACATGAACACTGAAGCTTTCTTT. Amino acids: CASSITYRDMNTEAFF.

V usage is TRBV19 and J usage is TRBJ2-2; D remains ambiguous. V shed 1 base and J shed 4 bases, with 10 bases lying between them. CDR3 size: 15 residues. The V gene's germline CDR1 is LNHDA and CDR2 SQIVND (reference sequence). The chain's CDR3 is CASSIAEARTGELFF. CDR3 coding DNA: TGTGCCAGTAGTATAGCCGAAGCCCGCACCGGGGAGCTGTTTTTT.

The rearrangement joins TRBV2 to TRBJ1-1; no firm D call. Trimming took 6 bases from V and 0 from J, leaving 11 bases between them. Germline assignment: CDR1 SNHLY and CDR2 FYNNEI. CDR3 length: 14 amino acids. The CDR3 bases are TGTGCCAGCAGACCCACACTAATGAACACTGAAGCTTTCTTT. Translation: CASRPTLMNTEAFF.

This clonotype was recorded a few times. The V and J genes are TRBV2 and TRBJ2-7, with TRBD2 identical over 13 bases. The junction had 4 bases not matched to a gene; V was cut back by 5 bases and J by 6 bases. Germline V gene lookup returns CDR1 SNHLY and CDR2 FYNNEI. This CDR3 comprises 14 residues. In DNA form, the CDR3 reads TGTGCCAGCAGTTGGACTAGCGGGAGTTTCGAGCAGTACTTC. Translation gives CASSWTSGSFEQYF.

V gene TRBV9 combines with J gene TRBJ2-6; D not certain. From germline, CDR1 is SGDLS and CDR2 YYNGEE. This CDR3 is 15 amino acids long. V lost 3 bases and J 2 bases, leaving 9 bases between the germline ends. The DNA for the CDR3 is TGTGCCAGCAGCGGGAGAGGCCCTGGGGCCAACGTCCTGACTTTC. It encodes CASSGRGPGANVLTF. The entire variable domain, with the rest obtained from reference TRBV9 and TRBJ2-6, is as follows: DSGVTQTPKHLITATGQRVTLRCSPRSGDLSVYWYQQSLDQGLQFLIQYYNGEERAKGNILERFSAQQFPDLHSELNLSSLELGDSALYFCASSGRGPGANVLTFGAGSRLTVL.

The chain employs TRBV29-1 and TRBJ2-7; weak D call: TRBD1 (5 bases). The V gene lost 6 bases and the J gene lost 1 base, with 16 bases spanning the gap. Germline CDR1 is SQVTM and CDR2 is ANQGSEA. This CDR3 has 14 amino acids. The CDR3 protein is CSVKGHSSSYEQYF. For the CDR3, the DNA is TGCAGCGTCAAAGGACACTCGTCTTCCTACGAGCAGTACTTC.

This clonotype was picked up a small number of times. The chain combines TRBV18 with TRBJ2-3; D ambiguous. CDR1 and CDR2 from the germline V gene are KGHSH and LQKENI. With 0 bases removed from V and 4 bases from J, the gap between germline ends came to 5 bases. The CDR3 extends over 13 amino acids. The DNA of the CDR3 is TGTGCCAGCTCACCACCGGGGTCAGATACGCAGTATTTT. As protein: CASSPPGSDTQYF.

This clonotype was found many times. The CDR3 sequence is CASSFGTSGRGDEQFF. As DNA, the CDR3 is TGTGCCAGCAGCTTCGGGACTAGCGGGAGAGGCGATGAGCAGTTCTTC. The V call is TRBV7-9, the J call TRBJ2-1, with 14 bases that match TRBD2. CDR1 and CDR2 (germline): SEHNR, FQNEAQ (reference sequence). V shed 3 bases and J 8 bases; nucleotides not matched to a gene: 6. There are 16 residues in the CDR3.

As regards this clonotype: A read error may produce the germline difference seen at one junction end. The chain joins TRBV19 to TRBJ1-1; 7 positions match TRBD1. CDR1 is LNHDA, CDR2 SQIVND, per germline (reference sequence). The CDR3 totals 11 residues. The DNA of the CDR3 is TGTGCCACCGGGACAGACACTGAAGCTCTCTTT. The encoded protein is CATGTDTEALF.

The chain recombines TRBV12-3 or TRBV12-4 with TRBJ1-5; D call uncertain. This CDR3 comprises 13 residues. Trimming took off 6 bases at V and 4 bases at J, with 10 bases between the two ends. CDR3 in amino acids: CASRPGGNQPQHF. The DNA for the CDR3 is TGTGCCAGCAGACCCGGAGGTAATCAGCCCCAGCATTTT.

The CDR3, as DNA: TGCGCCAGCAGCCAGGGGGTGACCGGGGAGCTGTTTTTT. The encoded protein is CASSQGVTGELFF. V is TRBV5-1 and J is TRBJ2-2; 7 bases match TRBD1. The CDR3 consists of 13 residues. Germline assignment: CDR1 SGHRS and CDR2 YFSETQ. V dropped 4 bases and J dropped 5; count of bases not matched to a gene: 2.

This sequence joins TRBV14 and TRBJ2-5; TRBD2 matches 12 bases. With V trimmed by 4 bases and J by 3 bases, 3 bases remained unmatched. This CDR3 comprises 15 residues. Germline CDR1 reads SGHDN; CDR2 reads FVKESK. The CDR3 is CASSPWTSGKETQYF. CDR3 nucleotide sequence: TGTGCCAGCAGCCCGTGGACTAGCGGGAAAGAGACCCAGTACTTC.

The chain combines TRBV2 with TRBJ2-5, with D unresolved. This CDR3 contains 13 residues. Germline CDR1 reads SNHLY; CDR2 reads FYNNEI. V gave up 4 bases and J gave up 4 bases, with 10 bases separating them. The CDR3 here is CASSGSRSETQYF. CDR3 bases: TGTGCCAGCAGTGGGAGCAGGTCAGAGACCCAGTACTTC.

This clonotype was counted ten times or more. The chain couples TRBV7-3 to TRBJ2-1, with 8 positions matching TRBD2. The CDR3 is 12 amino acids. The germline V gene has CDR1 SGHTA and CDR2 FQGTGA. The V and J ends lost 3 bases and 15 bases, in that order; junction bases with no gene match: 7. CDR3 protein: CASSFPGTSLFF. Here the CDR3 DNA reads TGTGCCAGCAGCTTCCCCGGGACTAGTCTGTTCTTC.

V usage is TRBV19 and J usage is TRBJ2-7, with D perhaps given as TRBD1 or TRBD2 (5 bases each). CDR1 and CDR2 from the germline V gene are LNHDA and SQIVND (reference sequence). CDR3 length: 13 residues. Trimming pared 3 bases from V and 3 bases from J, leaving 9 bases between. The CDR3 coding sequence is TGTGCCAGTAGTATCGGGACGGGCTACGAGCAGTACTTC. It encodes CASSIGTGYEQYF.

In this sample, this clonotype turned up a few times. The rearrangement joins TRBV30 to TRBJ2-3; 10 bases fit TRBD2. CDR3 length equals 15 residues. In germline, CDR1 is GTSNPN, CDR2 SVGIG (reference sequence). After removal of 3 bases from V and 3 bases from J, the junction contained 6 bases not matched to a gene. The CDR3 spells CAWRGRTSGTDTQYF. CDR3 bases: TGTGCCTGGAGGGGGAGGACTAGCGGAACAGATACGCAGTATTTT.

This clonotype was detected only a few times. The chain combines TRBV20-1 with TRBJ2-5; D is undetermined. Per germline, CDR1 DFQATT and CDR2 SNEGSKA (reference sequence). Between the trimmed V and J ends, which lost 3 bases and 4 bases, there was a span of 9 bases. This CDR3 is 12 amino acids long. The CDR3 is CSARVPGETQYF. CDR3 sequence (DNA): TGCAGTGCTAGGGTCCCCGGAGAGACCCAGTACTTC.

This clonotype was recorded at least ten times. CDR3 amino acids: CATSDLMSTSGSLNEQFF. CDR3 DNA sequence: TGTGCCACCAGTGATCTGATGTCGACTAGCGGGAGTTTAAATGAGCAGTTCTTC. The J gene is TRBJ2-1, the V gene TRBV24-1, with 12 bases that match TRBD2. The CDR3 has 18 residues. Germline CDR1 and CDR2: KGHDR and SFDVKD. J was trimmed by 7 bases and V by 3 bases; bases with no gene match: 12.

This clonotype was seen many times. The CDR3 region is CASTLAGEGYEQYF. The CDR3 DNA is TGTGCCAGCACGCTAGCGGGGGAGGGCTACGAGCAGTACTTC. The rearrangement links TRBV2 to TRBJ2-7; 10 bases are a match to TRBD2. The CDR3 is 14 residues long. Trimming cost V 7 bases and J 3 bases; bases outside gene matches: 6. Germline CDR1 SNHLY, CDR2 FYNNEI.

This clonotype came up once. This chain links TRBV7-3 with TRBJ2-7; possibly TRBD2 for D (6 bases). Germline values: CDR1 SGHTA, CDR2 FQGTGA. The CDR3 totals 14 residues. Trimming pared 4 bases from V and 2 bases from J, leaving 12 bases between. CDR3 sequence reads: CASSSRDGPYEQYF. The CDR3 DNA is TGTGCCAGCAGCTCGCGGGACGGACCCTACGAGCAGTACTTC. Filled out from reference TRBV7-3 and TRBJ2-7, the complete variable domain reads GAGVSQTPSNKVTEKGKYVELRCDPISGHTALYWYRQSLGQGPEFLIYFQGTGAADDSGLPNDRFFAVRPEGSVSTLKIQRTERGDSAVYLCASSSRDGPYEQYFGPGTRLTVT.

This clonotype was recorded a few times. The chain has TRBV20-1 and TRBJ2-3; D is unclear. The germline V and J ends were trimmed by 1 base and 0 bases, with 2 bases remaining between them. From germline, CDR1 is DFQATT and CDR2 SNEGSKA (reference sequence). This CDR3 has 12 residues. The CDR3 protein is CSARVSTDTQYF. CDR3 coding DNA: TGCAGTGCTAGAGTTAGCACAGATACGCAGTATTTT.

This clonotype was picked up one time. A much bigger clone sits one base away, suggesting this may be a read error. V and J are TRBV14 and TRBJ2-1; 10 nucleotides align to TRBD2. V shed 0 bases and J 9 bases; nucleotides not matched to a gene: 5. The CDR3 has 15 residues. Germline CDR1 and CDR2: SGHDN and FVKESK. CDR3 region: CASSQEELAGREQFF. CDR3 nucleotide sequence: TGTGCCAGCAGCCAAGAAGAACTAGCGGGACGTGAGCAGTTCTTC.

CDR3 in DNA: TGCGCCAGCAGCTTGGAAGGGGAGGGTGCTGAAGCTTTCTTT. It specifies CASSLEGEGAEAFF. The chain has TRBV5-1 and TRBJ1-1; the D gene is possibly TRBD1 (5 bases). V lost 0 bases, J lost 6 bases, and 12 bases lay in between. There are 14 residues in the CDR3. Per the germline V gene, CDR1 is SGHRS and CDR2 is YFSETQ. The variable domain in full, completed from reference TRBV5-1 and TRBJ1-1, reads KAGVTQTPRYLIKTRGQQVTLSCSPISGHRSVSWYQQTPGQGLQFLFEYFSETQRNKGNFPGRFSGRQFSNSRSEMNVSTLELGDSALYLCASSLEGEGAEAFFGQGTRLTVV.

The V and J genes are TRBV2 and TRBJ2-7; 7 nucleotides align to TRBD1. The germline V gene has CDR1 SNHLY and CDR2 FYNNEI. V was pared by 10 bases and J by 1 base, with 7 bases of the junction left unmatched. The CDR3 loop spans 13 amino acids. The CDR3 reads CAKGAARSYEQYF. CDR3 in DNA: TGTGCCAAGGGGGCCGCTAGATCCTACGAGCAGTACTTC.

In regard to this clonotype: Given a much more abundant clone one base away, this may be a read error. The J gene is TRBJ2-2, the V gene TRBV5-4; D remains ambiguous. This CDR3 spans 12 amino acids. Trimming took 4 bases from V and 3 from J, leaving 4 bases between them. CDR1 SGHNT and CDR2 YYREEE come from the germline V gene (reference sequence). The chain's CDR3 is CASSIDTGELFF. The CDR3 DNA is TGTGCCAGCAGCATTGACACCGGGGAGCTGTTTTTT.